Listed below are T cell receptor beta chains from one sample, sequenced in a study of blood T cells in healthy people across ages. TCRdb reprocessed the 5' RACE reads via MiXCR and lists one record per CDR3 protein. The sample holds 270,000 or so distinct CDR3 sequences, 25% to 30% seen once. Material for sequencing was blood. The receptors shown here come from a woman in her 70s in good health. The CDR3 runs from the conserved cysteine through the conserved F or W. Fields, in order: clone size, J gene, D gene, V gene, CDR3 DNA, CDR3 protein. The D gene is left open where the match is weak. For some rows the clone size is stated as once, few or many, or as a class when expanded; others skip it.

NA | TRBJ1-6 | TRBD1 | TRBV6-2/TRBV6-3 | TGTGCCAGCAGTAGAGGACAGGGGACGACTGGGACGGGATCACCCCTCCACTTT | CASSRGQGTTGTGSPLHF
many | TRBJ2-7 | NA | TRBV21-1 | TGTGCCAGCAGCGGGGTGATAGCGGGAGGTAACTCCTACGAGCAGTACTTC | CASSGVIAGGNSYEQYF
many | TRBJ1-5 | NA | TRBV3-1 | TGTGCCAGCAGCCAACAGGGGTCATCTCAGCCCCAGCATTTT | CASSQQGSSQPQHF
few | TRBJ2-3 | TRBD1 | TRBV4-1 | TGCGCCAGCAGCCAAGCAATAGGGACAGGCACAGATACGCAGTATTTT | CASSQAIGTGTDTQYF
NA | TRBJ1-4 | NA | TRBV4-3 | TGCGCCAGCAGCCAAGATCGGTACGTGGGAAAACTGTTTTTT | CASSQDRYVGKLFF
few | TRBJ2-2 | TRBD1 | TRBV6-1 | TGTGCCGGCAGTGGACAGGGGAGCACCGGGGAGCTGTTTTTT | CAGSGQGSTGELFF
NA | TRBJ2-2 | NA | TRBV5-1 | TGCGCCAGCACGAGGATTATGGACAGCAACACCGGGGAGCTGTTTTTT | CASTRIMDSNTGELFF
few | TRBJ1-5 | NA | TRBV3-1 | TGTGCCAGCAGCCAAGATCTGGGGACGAATCAGCCCCAGCATTTT | CASSQDLGTNQPQHF
NA | TRBJ1-2 | NA | TRBV20-1 | TGCAGTGCTGGCGGCTCGGGATCCTACTATGGCTACACCTTC | CSAGGSGSYYGYTF
NA | TRBJ1-1 | TRBD1 | TRBV6-5 | TGTGCCAGCAGTTCCAGGGGGGGCACTGAAGCTTTCTTT | CASSSRGGTEAFF
few | TRBJ2-5 | NA | TRBV12-3/TRBV12-4 | TGTGCCAGCAGTTTCAGAGGGAGCGGGGAGACCCAGTACTTC | CASSFRGSGETQYF
many | TRBJ2-3 | TRBD2 | TRBV7-3 | TGTGCCAGCAGCCTTCACTCGGGACTAGCCGGGGATACGCAGTATTTT | CASSLHSGLAGDTQYF
NA | TRBJ1-2 | TRBD1 | TRBV10-3 | TGTGCCATCAGTGACCCGGACAGGGGAGCTAACTATGGCTACACCTTC | CAISDPDRGANYGYTF
NA | TRBJ2-1 | NA | TRBV12-3/TRBV12-4 | TGTGCCAGCAGTTTGACAGCACTGAATGAGCAGTTCTTC | CASSLTALNEQFF
few | TRBJ1-1 | NA | TRBV14 | TGTGCCAGCAGCCATCGCGGAGGGGGGAACACTGAAGCTTTCTTT | CASSHRGGGNTEAFF
few | TRBJ2-1 | TRBD2 | TRBV20-1 | TGCAGTGCTAGGGGACTAGCGGGCCTAAACAATGAGCAGTTCTTC | CSARGLAGLNNEQFF
NA | TRBJ1-1 | NA | TRBV7-3 | TGTGCCAGCAGCTTGATAGGGACGGTGAATATGAACACTGAAGCTTTCTTT | CASSLIGTVNMNTEAFF
NA | TRBJ1-1 | NA | TRBV7-8 | TGTGCCAGCAGAGGGGGGCGAGGTGAAGCTTTCTTT | CASRGGRGEAFF
NA | TRBJ2-3 | TRBD2 | TRBV5-1 | TGCGCCAGCAGAAGGACTAGCGGGAGTTCAGATACGCAGTATTTT | CASRRTSGSSDTQYF
NA | TRBJ1-2 | TRBD1 | TRBV7-2 | TGTGCCAGCAGCTCCGGGACAGTATACTATGGCTACACCTTC | CASSSGTVYYGYTF
NA | TRBJ2-3 | NA | TRBV7-9 | TGTGCCAGCTCTCGAGGGTTGGGAGATACGCAGTATTTT | CASSRGLGDTQYF
few | TRBJ2-5 | NA | TRBV15 | TGTGCCACCAGCAGAGTCGCTGAGTCCCAAGAGACCCAGTACTTC | CATSRVAESQETQYF
many | TRBJ2-2 | NA | TRBV29-1 | TGCAGCGTTCGCCTAGCTGGAGGGGAGCTGTTTTTT | CSVRLAGGELFF
NA | TRBJ1-1 | NA | TRBV12-3/TRBV12-4 | TGTGCCAGCAGCCGAAGGGGTTTCATGGACACTGAAGCTTTCTTT | CASSRRGFMDTEAFF
few | TRBJ2-5 | TRBD2 | TRBV5-4 | TGTGCCAGCAGCTTGGGATATAGCGGGAGGATTAATCCTTTCCAAGAGACCCAGTACTTC | CASSLGYSGRINPFQETQYF
NA | TRBJ1-5 | NA | TRBV6-6 | TGTGCCAGCACCTCCGGTTTTGTAGAGCAGCCCCAGCATTTT | CASTSGFVEQPQHF
NA | TRBJ2-7 | NA | TRBV20-1 | TGCAGTGCTAGCAGGGGGGAGTCCTACGAGCAGTACTTC | CSASRGESYEQYF
NA | TRBJ2-3 | TRBD2 | TRBV4-2 | TGTGCCAGCAGCCAAGCCCCAGCGGGAGTGGGCACAGATACGCAGTATTTT | CASSQAPAGVGTDTQYF
few | TRBJ2-7 | NA | TRBV4-1 | TGCGCCAGCAGCCAAGAGGAGGCACAGGGCTACGAGCAGTACTTC | CASSQEEAQGYEQYF
few | TRBJ2-5 | NA | TRBV18 | TGTGCCAGCTCACCCCTAGTGCAAGAGACCCAGTACTTC | CASSPLVQETQYF
NA | TRBJ2-1 | NA | TRBV18 | TGTGCCAGCTCACCACGTAGAGAGGGTGAGCAGTTCTTC | CASSPRREGEQFF
few | TRBJ2-7 | TRBD1 | TRBV29-1 | TGCAGCGCTGGACAGGGGAACAACGAGCAGTACTTC | CSAGQGNNEQYF
few | TRBJ2-5 | TRBD1 | TRBV20-1 | TGCAGTGCTGCCACAGGGGGCGGGGAGACCCAGTACTTC | CSAATGGGETQYF
NA | TRBJ2-5 | NA | TRBV5-6 | TGTGCCAGCAGCTTGGAGGGGACGCTTATTGTGAAGACCCAGTACTTC | CASSLEGTLIVKTQYF
many | TRBJ2-7 | TRBD1 | TRBV18 | TGTGCCAGCTCACCCGGGACAGGGGGCTACGAGCAGTACTTC | CASSPGTGGYEQYF
NA | TRBJ2-1 | NA | TRBV5-1 | TGCGCCAGCAGCTTGATCGGGAGTCAGAGTGAGCAGTTCTTC | CASSLIGSQSEQFF
many | TRBJ2-1 | TRBD2 | TRBV7-3 | TGTGCCAGCAGCCGGGGGGATGAGCAGTTCTTC | CASSRGDEQFF
many | TRBJ1-1 | NA | TRBV7-2 | TGTGCCAGCAGCTTCCGGAGTAACACTGAAGCTTTCTTT | CASSFRSNTEAFF
few | TRBJ2-2 | TRBD2 | TRBV5-1 | TGCGCCAGCAGTTCGGGACTAGCGGGAGTAGGAGGGGAGCTGTTTTTT | CASSSGLAGVGGELFF
NA | TRBJ2-1 | NA | TRBV7-2 | TGTGCCAGCAGCTTAGTTGGGCGCGGCAGCTCCTACAATGAGCAGTTCTTC | CASSLVGRGSSYNEQFF
few | TRBJ2-1 | TRBD2 | TRBV14 | TGTGCCAGCAGCCAAGATTCGGGAGGAAACCGGGAGCAGTTCTTC | CASSQDSGGNREQFF
few | TRBJ2-6 | NA | TRBV7-6 | TGTGCCAGCAGCTTAGCGCCCACCAGTGGGGCCAACGTCCTGACTTTC | CASSLAPTSGANVLTF
NA | TRBJ2-3 | TRBD1 | TRBV12-3/TRBV12-4 | TGTGCCAGCAGCTCCGGGACAGGGTCTTCAGATACGCAGTATTTT | CASSSGTGSSDTQYF
many | TRBJ2-5 | NA | TRBV10-1 | TGCGCCAGCAGTGACGAGCTAGGAACCCAGTACTTC | CASSDELGTQYF
NA | TRBJ2-4 | NA | TRBV29-1 | TGCAGCGTTCCCTCGAATGCCAAAAACATTCAGTACTTC | CSVPSNAKNIQYF
few | TRBJ1-5 | TRBD1 | TRBV5-1 | TGCGCCAGCAGATGGGGGACAGGGGGCAATCAGCCCCAGCATTTT | CASRWGTGGNQPQHF
NA | TRBJ2-3 | NA | TRBV10-3 | TGTGCCACTGAAGGGGGGAACACAGATACGCAGTATTTT | CATEGGNTDTQYF